Below are 31 T cell receptor beta chains sequenced from a single sample in a study of a mutant IDH1 vaccine in newly diagnosed glioma. The antigens of these receptors remain unknown. Time point denoted: week 5, during vaccination. Topical imiquimod accompanied each vaccine dose, which consisted of 300 ug of mutant IDH1 20-mer peptide. Sequenced by immunoSEQ multiplex PCR; TCRdb stores in-frame clones only, minus some. The profile covers tens of thousands of clones, with about four fifths appearing a single time and approximately 25% taken by the ten largest. Here the sequenced sample was PBMCs, taken from a glioma patient whose treatment included an IDH1 peptide vaccine. Source of these receptors: a young man with glioma.

A single count supports this clone. The CDR3 loop reads CASSLGGSGSLYGYTF. CDR3 coding DNA: TGTGCCAGCAGCTTAGGGGGATCAGGGAGCCTCTATGGCTACACCTTC. The chain is built from TRBV7-2 and TRBJ1-2; D possibly corresponds to TRBD1 (5 bases). The germline gives CDR1 SGHTA, CDR2 FQGNSA. There are 16 residues in the CDR3. The V and J ends lost 1 base and 4 bases respectively, with 16 bases between them.

The V call is TRBV9, the J call TRBJ1-5; tentative D call: TRBD1 (5 bases). CDR1 is SGDLS and CDR2 is YYNGEE in the germline V gene. CDR3 length: 16 amino acids. The germline V and J ends were trimmed by 3 bases and 3 bases, with 16 bases remaining between them. This CDR3 reads CASSEGTGPFNQPQHF. CDR3 nucleotides: TGTGCCAGCAGCGAGGGGACCGGGCCCTTCAATCAGCCCCAGCATTTT.

The rearrangement joins TRBV14 to TRBJ2-7, with D unclear. CDR3 size: 13 residues. V gave up 4 bases and J gave up 7 bases, with 14 bases separating them. Germline lookup yields CDR1 SGHDN and CDR2 FVKESK. The CDR3 nucleotides are TGTGCCAGCAGCCCGAGCCTGCTACGAGAGCAGTACTTC. It encodes CASSPSLLREQYF.

The chain combines TRBV6-5 with TRBJ1-4, with 7 bases identical to TRBD1. Germline V gene lookup returns CDR1 MNHEY and CDR2 SVGAGI. The CDR3 has 14 residues. V lost 6 bases and J lost 8; bases outside the gene matches: 9. DNA for the CDR3: TGTGCCAGCAGCAAACAGGGGAATCGAGAAAAACTGTTTTTT. It encodes CASSKQGNREKLFF.

The V and J genes are TRBV2 and TRBJ2-7; D is perhaps TRBD2 (5 bases). V was pared by 7 bases and J by 4 bases, with 17 bases between. CDR3 size: 14 residues. Germline lookup yields CDR1 SNHLY and CDR2 FYNNEI. The CDR3 loop reads CASTLEGTGYEQYF. The DNA for the CDR3 is TGTGCCAGCACTCTAGAGGGCACCGGTTACGAGCAGTACTTC.

The chain recombines TRBV7-9 with TRBJ2-5; TRBD2 matches at 15 bases. The CDR3 is 15 residues long. With V trimmed by 4 bases and J by 5 bases, 2 bases remained unmatched. In germline, CDR1 is SEHNR, CDR2 FQNEAQ (reference sequence). CDR3 in DNA: TGTGCCAGCAGCTCAGGGACTAGCGGGAGGGAGACCCAGTACTTC. It encodes CASSSGTSGRETQYF.

The chain couples TRBV5-1 to TRBJ2-7, with D perhaps given as TRBD1 or TRBD2 (6 bases each). Germline V lookup: CDR1 SGHRS, CDR2 YFSETQ. The CDR3 totals 16 residues. Trimming removed 3 bases from V and 0 bases from J, with 16 bases in between. DNA for the CDR3: TGCGCCAGCAGCTCGTCCGAAGGGGGGTTCTCCTACGAGCAGTACTTC. Protein: CASSSSEGGFSYEQYF.

The chain is built from TRBV7-8 and TRBJ2-1; 7 nucleotides match TRBD2. Germline values: CDR1 SGHVS, CDR2 FQNEAQ. The CDR3 is 16 residues long. V lost 5 bases, J lost 4 bases, and 11 bases stayed unmatched. The CDR3 region is CASSLRAGDIYNEQFF. In nucleotides, the CDR3 is TGTGCCAGCAGCCTCCGGGCGGGAGACATATACAATGAGCAGTTCTTC.

This chain connects TRBV28 to TRBJ2-7, with D maybe TRBD1 (6 bases). The CDR3 has 16 amino acids. From germline, CDR1 is MDHEN and CDR2 SYDVKM. V was cut by 3 bases and J by 2 bases, with 17 bases left in between. Written as DNA, the CDR3 is TGTGCCAGCAGTTTGTTGGGCGACAGGTTCCCCTACGAGCAGTACTTC. It translates to CASSLLGDRFPYEQYF.

CDR3 DNA: TGCGCCAGCAGCTTGGTAGGGACAGGGGTCGAAAAACTGTTTTTT. Protein sequence: CASSLVGTGVEKLFF. The chain joins TRBV5-1 to TRBJ1-4; TRBD1 aligns across 10 bases. Germline loops: CDR1 SGHRS, CDR2 YFSETQ. This CDR3 has 15 residues. After removal of 0 bases from V and 8 bases from J, the junction contained 4 bases not matched to a gene.

The gene calls are TRBV27 and TRBJ2-7; weak D call: TRBD1 (5 bases). The CDR3 extends over 16 amino acids. V lost 8 bases and J 0 bases, leaving 20 bases between the germline ends. Germline CDR1 reads MNHEY; CDR2 reads SMNVEV (reference sequence). The CDR3 loop reads CASAPSSGPSSYEQYF. The CDR3 region has the DNA TGTGCCAGCGCCCCGTCGTCAGGGCCCAGCTCCTACGAGCAGTACTTC.

The chain links TRBV2 to TRBJ1-4, with TRBD1 matching over 7 bases. With 7 bases clipped from V and 8 bases from J, the junction kept 13 bases outside the gene matches. The germline CDR1 and CDR2 sequences are SNHLY and FYNNEI. The CDR3 extends over 15 amino acids. CDR3 nucleotide sequence: TGTGCCAGCAACCACCCCAGACAGGGAAGAGAAAAACTGTTTTTT. This gives the protein CASNHPRQGREKLFF.

The rearrangement links TRBV6-5 to TRBJ1-3; possibly TRBD1 for D (6 bases). The CDR3 runs to 15 residues. Trimming removed 0 bases from V and 4 bases from J, with 10 bases in between. Germline values: CDR1 MNHEY, CDR2 SVGAGI. Here the CDR3 DNA reads TGTGCCAGCAGTTACTCTTCCGGGACAGGAAACACCATATATTTT. Amino acids: CASSYSSGTGNTIYF.

The rearrangement links TRBV19 to TRBJ2-5; D remains unclear. CDR3 length: 16 residues. Between the trimmed V and J ends, which lost 5 bases and 5 bases, there was a span of 21 bases. From germline, CDR1 is LNHDA and CDR2 SQIVND (reference sequence). This CDR3 is CASSPVRTNSAETQYF. The CDR3 bases are TGTGCCAGTAGTCCAGTGAGGACCAACTCGGCGGAGACCCAGTACTTC.

This clone was observed a single time. The gene calls are TRBV11-3 and TRBJ2-2, with a weak D call TRBD2 (6 bases). The germline V gene encodes CDR1 SGHNT and CDR2 YENEEA. This CDR3 is 15 amino acids long. Trimming pared 1 base from V and 7 bases from J, leaving 13 bases between. The CDR3 bases are TGTGCCAGCAGCTTAGTTCGTGACGGGAGCGGGGAGCTGTTTTTT. This encodes CASSLVRDGSGELFF. Supplemented by reference TRBV11-3 and TRBJ2-2, the full variable domain reads EAGVVQSPRYKIIEKKQPVAFWCNPISGHNTLYWYLQNLGQGPELLIRYENEEAVDDSQLPKDRFSAERLKGVDSTLKIQPAELGDSAVYLCASSLVRDGSGELFFGEGSRLTVL.

V usage is TRBV7-2 and J usage is TRBJ1-1; D might be TRBD1 (5 bases). V was clipped by 0 bases and J by 5 bases, with 10 bases between them. CDR1 and CDR2 (germline): SGHTA, FQGNSA. This CDR3 region has 14 residues. CDR3 residues: CASSLAAGGTEAFF. The CDR3, as DNA: TGTGCCAGCAGCTTAGCCGCGGGGGGGACTGAAGCTTTCTTT.

This sequence joins TRBV19 and TRBJ1-4; TRBD1 agrees at 9 bases. There are 13 residues in the CDR3. Germline assignment: CDR1 LNHDA and CDR2 SQIVND (reference sequence). CDR3 in amino acids: CGTEDRGSEKLFF. CDR3 coding DNA: TGTGGAACGGAGGACAGGGGTTCCGAAAAACTGTTTTTT.

This clone has a single count. The chain is built from TRBV6-5 and TRBJ2-7, with a tentative D call TRBD2 (6 bases). The CDR3 is made up of 15 amino acids. The V end lost 0 bases, the J end lost 2 bases, and 11 bases lay between the germline ends. Germline CDR1 is MNHEY and CDR2 is SVGAGI. The CDR3 is CASSYSLRGTYEQYF. DNA for the CDR3: TGTGCCAGCAGTTACTCCCTTCGCGGGACCTACGAGCAGTACTTC.

V and J are TRBV5-4 and TRBJ1-1; unclear D gene. Germline-derived CDR1 and CDR2 are SGHNT and YYREEE (reference sequence). V was trimmed by 0 bases and J by 1 base, leaving 10 bases between them. CDR3 length: 15 residues. The CDR3 here is CASSLEAAKNTEAFF. The CDR3 nucleotides read TGTGCCAGCAGCTTGGAGGCAGCAAAGAACACTGAAGCTTTCTTT.

The chain joins TRBV29-1 to TRBJ1-1; D is unresolved. V lost 5 bases and J 4 bases, leaving 11 bases between the germline ends. The CDR3 spans 12 residues. Germline V CDR1 and CDR2: SQVTM, ANQGSEA. CDR3 bases: TGCAGCGTTCGCCGGGGAGGCACTGAAGCTTTCTTT. Protein sequence: CSVRRGGTEAFF.

This clone was picked up a small number of times. This sequence joins TRBV19 and TRBJ2-2; tentative D call: TRBD1 (6 bases). Deletions cut 4 bases from V and 0 bases from J, with 12 bases between. Per germline, CDR1 LNHDA and CDR2 SQIVND (reference sequence). The CDR3 covers 16 residues. The CDR3 sequence is CASSTRQAANTGELFF. The DNA for the CDR3 is TGTGCCAGTAGTACCAGACAGGCGGCGAACACCGGGGAGCTGTTTTTT.

The V call is TRBV30, the J call TRBJ2-7; the D is unclear. The V gene's germline CDR1 is GTSNPN and CDR2 SVGIG (reference sequence). There are 13 residues in the CDR3. Trimming cost V 4 bases and J 0 bases, with 10 bases left between them. In DNA form, the CDR3 reads TGTGCCTGGATCGAGCAAAGCTCCTACGAGCAGTACTTC. Amino acid sequence: CAWIEQSSYEQYF.

V gene TRBV4-2 combines with J gene TRBJ2-3, with 7 bases that match TRBD2. V lost 4 bases to trimming and J lost 4 bases; unmatched junction nucleotides: 8. The length of the CDR3 is 15 residues. Germline loops: CDR1 LGHNA, CDR2 YNFKEQ. CDR3 amino acids: CASSRGAGAADTQYF. In DNA, the CDR3 is TGTGCCAGCAGCCGCGGGGCGGGAGCGGCAGATACGCAGTATTTT.

The count of this clone is one. The chain joins TRBV4-2 to TRBJ2-5, with 7 bases matching TRBD2. The V segment lost 1 base and the J segment 5 bases; nucleotides outside the gene matches: 4. The germline CDR1 and CDR2 sequences are LGHNA and YNFKEQ. The CDR3 has 14 residues. The CDR3 DNA reads as TGTGCCAGCAGCCAAGTAGCGGGTGTGGAGACCCAGTACTTC. The encoded protein is CASSQVAGVETQYF.

This clone has just a few counts. The CDR3 sequence is CASMGSSGANVLTF. CDR3 nucleotide sequence: TGCGCCAGCATGGGGAGCTCTGGGGCCAACGTCCTGACTTTC. The chain links TRBV5-1 to TRBJ2-6; tentative D call: TRBD2 (5 bases). There are 14 residues in the CDR3. Germline V gene lookup returns CDR1 SGHRS and CDR2 YFSETQ. The V and J ends lost 6 bases and 0 bases respectively, with 7 bases between them.

The V call is TRBV7-9, the J call TRBJ2-1, with a weak D call TRBD2 (5 bases). Trimming removed 5 bases at V and 6 bases at J, with 17 bases between. Germline V gene lookup returns CDR1 SEHNR and CDR2 FQNEAQ (reference sequence). The CDR3 runs 15 residues. CDR3 coding DNA: TGTGCCAGCAGCCTGTCCCGGACTGCACTCAATGAGCAGTTCTTC. This translates into CASSLSRTALNEQFF.

This chain uses TRBV6-6 with TRBJ2-5, with 9 bases identical to TRBD1. This CDR3 has 14 residues. CDR1 is MNHNY, CDR2 SVGAGI, per germline (reference sequence). V shed 10 bases, J shed 4 bases, and the junction held 10 bases outside the gene matches. The CDR3 DNA follows: TGTGCCATTTCGACAGGGGGTTTTACAGAGACCCAGTACTTC. This sequence encodes CAISTGGFTETQYF.

V and J are TRBV5-6 and TRBJ2-5, with no clear D. The CDR3 totals 13 residues. Looked up from germline, CDR1 is SGHDT and CDR2 is YYEEEE. Trimming removed 3 bases at V and 1 base at J, with 7 bases between. Written as DNA, the CDR3 is TGTGCCAGCAGCTGGGCAGCCCAAGAGACCCAGTACTTC. Its protein is CASSWAAQETQYF.

The DNA of the CDR3 is TGTGCCAGCAGCTTAGTTCGGTCGATAGATACGCAGTATTTT. This translates into CASSLVRSIDTQYF. The chain uses TRBV7-9 and TRBJ2-3; D call uncertain. CDR1 is SEHNR, CDR2 FQNEAQ, per germline (reference sequence). The CDR3 length is 14 residues. V dropped 1 base and J dropped 5 bases, with 10 bases sitting between them.

The V gene is TRBV28, the J gene TRBJ1-6, with D possibly TRBD1 on 6 matching bases. The germline CDR1 and CDR2 sequences are MDHEN and SYDVKM. The CDR3 totals 15 residues. Between the trimmed V and J ends, which lost 6 bases and 6 bases, there was a span of 15 bases. CDR3 region: CASSPRRGGNSPLHF. CDR3 sequence (DNA): TGTGCCAGCAGCCCGAGGAGGGGGGGTAATTCACCCCTCCACTTT.

This clone came up a few times. The rearrangement uses TRBV27 and TRBJ1-4, with unresolved D. CDR3 length: 14 residues. From germline, CDR1 is MNHEY and CDR2 SMNVEV (reference sequence). Trimming left V 6 bases short and J 0 bases short, with 8 bases between. Written as DNA, the CDR3 is TGTGCCAGCAGCCTAGAGTCAACTAATGAAAAACTGTTTTTT. Its protein product is CASSLESTNEKLFF.